One sample yielded the 18 T cell receptor beta chains listed below, sequenced in a study of T cell responses to AZD1222 COVID-19 vaccine. Using immunoSEQ multiplex PCR, the repertoire was profiled, and TCRdb retains in-frame clones only, with some absent. The sample includes some 140,000 clones, roughly 82% of them seen just once. The sequencing used peripheral blood, collected on day 0 of AZD1222 vaccination. The receptor source for this set is an adult in good health.

This sequence joins TRBV6-1 and TRBJ2-2; D call uncertain. From germline, CDR1 is MNHNS and CDR2 SASEGT. Between the trimmed V and J ends, which lost 3 bases and 6 bases, there was a span of 2 bases. The CDR3 has 11 amino acids. This chain's CDR3 is CASSDAGELFF. CDR3 bases: TGTGCCAGCAGTGACGCCGGGGAGCTGTTTTTT.

This chain connects TRBV5-5 to TRBJ1-2; no clear D. The V and J ends lost 4 bases and 2 bases respectively, with 9 bases between them. This CDR3 spans 13 amino acids. Looked up from germline, CDR1 is SGHKS and CDR2 is YYEKEE (reference sequence). The CDR3 here is CASSQAANYGYTF. The CDR3 region has the DNA TGTGCCAGCAGCCAGGCGGCCAACTATGGCTACACCTTC.

This chain connects TRBV6-1 to TRBJ2-7; tentatively, D is TRBD1 or TRBD2 (5 bases each). The germline V and J ends were trimmed by 0 bases and 2 bases, with 23 bases remaining between them. The CDR3 spans 19 residues. Germline V gene lookup returns CDR1 MNHNS and CDR2 SASEGT. CDR3 sequence reads: CASSEADGGRGVGTYEQYF. The CDR3 nucleotides read TGTGCCAGCAGTGAAGCGGACGGCGGAAGAGGGGTCGGGACCTACGAGCAGTACTTC.

The rearrangement uses TRBV3-1 (or the pseudogene TRBV3-2) and TRBJ1-1, with D unresolved. This CDR3 is built from 13 residues. V was shortened by 4 bases and J by 4 bases, with 10 bases between the two germline ends. Germline V CDR1 and CDR2: LGHDT, YNNKEL (reference sequence). The CDR3 DNA is TGTGCCAGCAGCCGACGGGAGGGCACTGAAGCTTTCTTT. This codes for CASSRREGTEAFF.

CDR3 bases: TGTGCCAGCAGCTTAGAGGCGTGGGGCCGGACCCAGTACTTC. This gives the protein CASSLEAWGRTQYF. The chain employs TRBV7-8 and TRBJ2-5; D is perhaps TRBD1 (5 bases). V lost 1 base to trimming and J lost 7 bases, with 13 bases between them. Germline V CDR1 and CDR2: SGHVS, FQNEAQ. The CDR3 covers 14 residues.

This clone was counted between two and nine times. This chain connects TRBV19 to TRBJ1-5; D unresolved. V lost 4 bases and J 3 bases, leaving 10 bases between the germline ends. This CDR3 comprises 14 residues. The germline CDR1 and CDR2 sequences are LNHDA and SQIVND (reference sequence). CDR3 protein: CASSTDFINQPQHF. CDR3 DNA sequence: TGTGCCAGTAGTACAGACTTTATCAATCAGCCCCAGCATTTT.

CDR3 amino acids: CASSYTGVGPQHF. The CDR3 bases are TGTGCCAGCAGCTACACAGGGGTGGGGCCCCAGCATTTT. The chain recombines TRBV7-9 with TRBJ1-5, with TRBD1 matching 7 bases. Germline lookup yields CDR1 SEHNR and CDR2 FQNEAQ (reference sequence). This CDR3 is 13 amino acids long. V was pared by 4 bases and J by 9 bases, with 6 bases of the junction left unmatched. Full variable domain (remainder filled in from reference TRBV7-9 and TRBJ1-5): DTGVSQNPRHKITKRGQNVTFRCDPISEHNRLYWYRQTLGQGPEFLTYFQNEAQLEKSRLLSDRFSAERPKGSFSTLEIQRTEQGDSAMYLCASSYTGVGPQHFGDGTRLSIL.

The genes are TRBV3-1 (or the pseudogene TRBV3-2) and TRBJ2-7; D perhaps matches TRBD2 (5 bases). Germline V lookup: CDR1 LGHDT, CDR2 YNNKEL (reference sequence). V lost 5 bases and J 6 bases, leaving 11 bases between the germline ends. The CDR3 is made up of 12 amino acids. The CDR3 region is CASSDLAGEQYF. The CDR3 DNA is TGTGCCAGCAGCGACCTTGCGGGCGAGCAGTACTTC.

The rearrangement joins TRBV28 to TRBJ1-3; tentative D call: TRBD1 (6 bases). Germline V lookup: CDR1 MDHEN, CDR2 SYDVKM. The CDR3 loop spans 15 amino acids. The CDR3 sequence: CGTGASGLAGNTIYF. CDR3 sequence (DNA): TGTGGTACGGGGGCCTCTGGTTTAGCTGGAAACACCATATATTTT.

This chain connects TRBV30 to TRBJ2-4, with D uncertain. Germline-derived CDR1 and CDR2 are GTSNPN and SVGIG (reference sequence). This CDR3 has 15 residues. V was shortened by 3 bases and J by 4 bases, with 16 bases between the two germline ends. CDR3 amino acids: CAWRGTADQKNIQYF. For the CDR3, the DNA is TGTGCCTGGAGAGGAACGGCAGACCAAAAAAACATTCAGTACTTC.

The rearrangement links TRBV2 to TRBJ1-2; 8 positions agree with TRBD1. The trim removed 5 bases at V and 5 bases at J, leaving 16 bases unmatched. CDR1 SNHLY and CDR2 FYNNEI come from the germline V gene. The CDR3 sequence is 17 residues long. CDR3 nucleotides: TGTGCCAGCAGTTCCTTCTACTCTGGACAGGGTGGATATGGCTACACCTTC. This encodes CASSSFYSGQGGYGYTF.

This clone was recorded only once. J is TRBJ2-3 and V is TRBV27; TRBD2 might be the D (7 bases). Per the germline V gene, CDR1 is MNHEY and CDR2 is SMNVEV (reference sequence). V gave up 3 bases and J gave up 3 bases, with 19 bases separating them. The CDR3 is 17 residues long. The CDR3 DNA is TGTGCCAGCAGTTTTTCGGGGGGCCCCCTCAATACAGATACGCAGTATTTT. Translating it yields CASSFSGGPLNTDTQYF.

The chain recombines TRBV19 with TRBJ2-1, with D possibly matching TRBD1 (6 bases). The CDR3 covers 16 residues. CDR1 and CDR2 (germline): LNHDA, SQIVND (reference sequence). The ends were cut back, 4 bases at V and 1 base at J, with 14 bases in the middle. The CDR3: CASSKVPQGSYNEQFF. The CDR3, as DNA: TGTGCCAGTAGTAAGGTCCCGCAGGGGTCCTACAATGAGCAGTTCTTC.

This clone turned up a few times. The chain couples TRBV3-1 (or the pseudogene TRBV3-2) to TRBJ1-6; D remains ambiguous. Trimming shortened V by 4 bases and J by 0 bases, and 13 bases separated the two germline ends. CDR1 is LGHDT and CDR2 is YNNKEL in the germline V gene (reference sequence). The CDR3 has 17 residues. The DNA for the CDR3 is TGTGCCAGCAGCCCTACGGGAGGGAGCTCCTATAATTCACCCCTCCACTTT. Amino acids: CASSPTGGSSYNSPLHF.

This clone was seen only once. V gene TRBV11-2 combines with J gene TRBJ1-2; no firm D call. V lost 5 bases, J lost 6 bases, and 13 bases lay in between. The germline CDR1 and CDR2 sequences are SGHAT and FQNNGV. The CDR3 is 13 residues long. The CDR3 coding sequence is TGTGCCAGCAGCCCCCTTCTCGACGATGGCTACACCTTC. Protein sequence: CASSPLLDDGYTF.

This chain connects TRBV27 to TRBJ1-1; D gene ambiguous. The CDR3 is 14 amino acids. The germline gives CDR1 MNHEY, CDR2 SMNVEV (reference sequence). Trimming pared 5 bases from V and 5 bases from J, leaving 15 bases between. CDR3 loop: CASSPGGRRTEAFF. CDR3 sequence (DNA): TGTGCCAGCAGTCCAGGTGGCAGGAGGACTGAAGCTTTCTTT.

The chain carries TRBV15 and TRBJ2-7, with unresolved D. The V gene's germline CDR1 is LNHNV and CDR2 YYDKDF (reference sequence). The CDR3 loop spans 14 amino acids. V lost 3 bases, J lost 3 bases, and 12 bases lay in between. The CDR3 region has the DNA TGTGCCACCAGCAGCCAGGAGCTCCTCTACGAGCAGTACTTC. It encodes CATSSQELLYEQYF.

V is TRBV7-6 and J is TRBJ1-6; unclear D gene. Per germline, CDR1 SGHVS and CDR2 FNYEAQ. The V end was cut by 0 bases, the J end by 10 bases, with 10 bases between. CDR3 length equals 14 residues. This CDR3 is CASSLAGFGSPLHF. CDR3 coding DNA: TGTGCCAGCAGCTTAGCTGGGTTTGGATCACCCCTCCACTTT.